This T cell receptor (beta chain) was obtained from a study of cytomegalovirus exposure and HLA in healthy donors. Study-wide results and caveats: A later examination showed that TCR association rates differed by HLA locus, with DRB1 most and HLA-C fewest. The study recorded 164 TCR beta chains that were cytomegalovirus-associated.

Concerning this clone: Its antigen is not identified.

PCR used 60 Vbeta primers and 13 Jbeta primers. Under the authors' procedure: Later, tens of millions of unique TCR beta chains were counted in an analysis, and approximately 9.9 million of them were shared. Assay: immunoSEQ multiplex PCR; the TCRdb copy retains only in-frame clones and omits some. The DNA was the basis for D and trimming; V, J and clone size are from that table. There are about 110,000 clones in the sample; around 87% occur only once, and approximately 1.8% lies in the top ten. In germline, CDR1 is SGDLS, CDR2 YYNGEE. The CDR3 runs to 16 residues. Trimming cost V 0 bases and J 8 bases, with 17 bases left between them.

V and J are TRBV9 and TRBJ1-4, with a tentative D call TRBD1 (6 bases). The source material was PBMCs. This sequence originates from a man aged 35-49 years in good health and CMV-seronegative. The CDR3 reads CASSVAVQGQGEKLFF. The CDR3 DNA sequence: TGTGCCAGCAGCGTAGCCGTCCAGGGTCAGGGGGAAAAACTGTTTTTT.